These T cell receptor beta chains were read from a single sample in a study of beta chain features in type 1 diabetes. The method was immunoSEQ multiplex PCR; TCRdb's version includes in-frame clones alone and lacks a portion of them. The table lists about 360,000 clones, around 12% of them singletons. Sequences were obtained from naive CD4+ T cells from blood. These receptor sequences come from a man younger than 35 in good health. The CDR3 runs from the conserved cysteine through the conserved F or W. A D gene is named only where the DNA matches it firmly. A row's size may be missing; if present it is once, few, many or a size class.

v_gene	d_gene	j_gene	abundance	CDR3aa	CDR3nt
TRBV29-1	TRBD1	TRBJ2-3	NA	CSVRGQITDTQYF	TGCAGCGTCCGGGGACAGATCACAGATACGCAGTATTTT
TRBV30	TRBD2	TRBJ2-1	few	CAWRPERELKFF	TGTGCCTGGAGACCCGAGCGGGAGCTTAAGTTCTTC
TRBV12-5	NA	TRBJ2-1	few	CASGLFSEAGREQFF	TGTGCTAGTGGTTTGTTCTCCGAAGCGGGCCGTGAGCAGTTCTTC
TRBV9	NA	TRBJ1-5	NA	CASSVVGQINQPQHF	TGTGCCAGCAGCGTAGTTGGGCAGATCAATCAGCCCCAGCATTTT
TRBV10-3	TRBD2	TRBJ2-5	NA	CAISPGTSGKETQYF	TGTGCCATCAGTCCCGGGACTAGCGGGAAAGAGACCCAGTACTTC
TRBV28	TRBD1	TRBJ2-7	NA	CASSSHSTGDRGHEQYF	TGTGCCAGCAGTTCGCACTCCACGGGGGACAGGGGTCACGAGCAGTACTTC
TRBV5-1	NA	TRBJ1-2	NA	CASSPRQVLPGNYGYTF	TGCGCCAGCAGTCCAAGACAGGTTCTTCCAGGGAACTATGGCTACACCTTC
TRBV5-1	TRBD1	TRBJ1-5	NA	CASSTGTGDQPQHF	TGCGCCAGCAGCACCGGGACAGGGGATCAGCCCCAGCATTTT
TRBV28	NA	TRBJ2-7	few	CASSFQGGSDEQYF	TGTGCCAGCAGTTTCCAGGGGGGTTCCGACGAGCAGTACTTC
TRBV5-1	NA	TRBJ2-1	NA	CASSLAVSQGSNEQFF	TGCGCCAGCAGCTTGGCCGTATCACAGGGTAGCAATGAGCAGTTCTTC
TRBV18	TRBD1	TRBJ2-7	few	CASSTGDSLSYEQYF	TGTGCCAGCTCAACCGGGGACAGCTTATCCTACGAGCAGTACTTC
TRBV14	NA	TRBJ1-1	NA	CASSPRGARTEAFF	TGTGCCAGCAGCCCCCGCGGGGCTCGGACTGAAGCTTTCTTT
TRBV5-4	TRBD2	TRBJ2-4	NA	CASSLALAGGNIQYF	TGTGCCAGCAGCTTGGCCCTAGCGGGGGGAAACATTCAGTACTTC
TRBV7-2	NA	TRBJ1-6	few	CASSLDPVGSYNSPLHF	TGTGCCAGCAGCTTAGATCCGGTCGGCTCCTATAATTCACCCCTCCACTTT
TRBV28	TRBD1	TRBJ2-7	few	CASSFPGQGSEQYF	TGTGCCAGCAGTTTTCCGGGACAGGGATCCGAGCAGTACTTC
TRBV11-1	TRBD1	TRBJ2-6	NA	CASSTGTGRSGANVLTF	TGTGCCAGCAGCACCGGGACAGGGAGGTCTGGGGCCAACGTCCTGACTTTC
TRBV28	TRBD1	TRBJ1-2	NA	CASSVGGVDYGYTF	TGTGCCAGCAGTGTAGGGGGCGTCGACTATGGCTACACCTTC
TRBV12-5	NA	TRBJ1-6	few	CASGSDSPLHF	TGTGCTAGTGGTTCGGATTCACCCCTCCACTTT
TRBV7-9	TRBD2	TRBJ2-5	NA	CASSLSGAQETQYF	TGTGCCAGCAGTTTGAGCGGGGCCCAAGAGACCCAGTACTTC
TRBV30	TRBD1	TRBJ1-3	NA	CAWSARGQGKGNTIYF	TGTGCCTGGAGTGCCCGAGGACAGGGGAAGGGAAACACCATATATTTT
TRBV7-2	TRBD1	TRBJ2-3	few	CASSSLGTGHTDTQYF	TGTGCCAGCAGCTCCTTGGGGACAGGCCACACAGATACGCAGTATTTT
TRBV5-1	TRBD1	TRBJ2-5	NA	CASSLTTGYQETQYF	TGCGCCAGCAGCTTGACGACAGGGTACCAAGAGACCCAGTACTTC
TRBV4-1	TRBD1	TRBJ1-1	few	CASSQGQGANTEAFF	TGCGCCAGCAGCCAAGGACAGGGCGCGAACACTGAAGCTTTCTTT
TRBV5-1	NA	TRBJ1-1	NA	CASSKEQGRGTEAFF	TGCGCCAGCAGCAAGGAGCAGGGTAGGGGCACTGAAGCTTTCTTT
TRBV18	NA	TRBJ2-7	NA	CASSPPGQGYEQYF	TGTGCCAGCTCACCACCGGGGCAGGGCTACGAGCAGTACTTC
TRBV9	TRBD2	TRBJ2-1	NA	CASSALLAGGSEQFF	TGTGCCAGCAGCGCCTTACTAGCGGGGGGTTCTGAGCAGTTCTTC
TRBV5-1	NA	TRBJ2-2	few	CASSLETDRSTGELFF	TGCGCCAGCAGCTTGGAGACCGACAGGAGTACCGGGGAGCTGTTTTTT
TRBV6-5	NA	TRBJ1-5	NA	CASSRRDSRLEPQHF	TGTGCCAGCAGTAGACGGGACTCGCGATTAGAGCCCCAGCATTTT
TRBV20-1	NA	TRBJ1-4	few	CSASHREKLFF	TGCAGTGCTAGTCACAGGGAAAAACTGTTTTTT
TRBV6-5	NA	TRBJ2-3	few	CASRMRPSVSDTQYF	TGTGCCAGCAGGATGCGTCCTAGCGTTTCAGATACGCAGTATTTT
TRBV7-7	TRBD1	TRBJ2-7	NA	CASSSDRVEQYF	TGTGCTAGCAGCTCGGACAGGGTCGAGCAGTACTTC
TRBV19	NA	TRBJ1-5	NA	CASSPTPTDTYQPQHF	TGTGCCAGTAGTCCGACTCCGACAGACACGTATCAGCCCCAGCATTTT
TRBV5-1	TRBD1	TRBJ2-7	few	CASSSTGQGYEQYF	TGCGCCAGCAGCTCGACTGGACAGGGGTACGAGCAGTACTTC
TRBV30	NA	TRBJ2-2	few	CAWKRGPAGELFF	TGTGCCTGGAAACGCGGCCCTGCCGGGGAGCTGTTTTTT
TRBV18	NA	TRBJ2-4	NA	CASSPPSTAGGNIQYF	TGTGCCAGCTCACCACCGTCAACCGCCGGGGGAAACATTCAGTACTTC
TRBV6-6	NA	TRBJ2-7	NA	CASSYSDSPYEQYF	TGTGCCAGCAGTTACTCGGACAGCCCCTACGAGCAGTACTTC
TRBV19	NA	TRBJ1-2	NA	CASSIESGNYGYTF	TGTGCCAGTAGTATTGAGTCCGGGAACTATGGCTACACCTTC
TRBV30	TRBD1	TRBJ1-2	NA	CAWSLAGTAYYGYTF	TGTGCCTGGAGTCTTGCCGGGACAGCTTACTATGGCTACACCTTC